Below are 9 T cell receptor beta chains sequenced from a single sample in a study of control samples from healthy donors and cancer patients. Sequencing used immunoSEQ multiplex PCR; TCRdb keeps in-frame clones, though not all of them. Of roughly 100,000 clones listed, around 83% are singletons. The source material was blood. Receptors were obtained from a woman in her forties or fifties in good health.

This chain links TRBV5-1 with TRBJ1-1, with a weak D call TRBD1 (5 bases). In germline, CDR1 is SGHRS, CDR2 YFSETQ. The CDR3 is 14 residues long. With 2 bases removed from V and 4 bases from J, the gap between germline ends came to 12 bases. CDR3 coding DNA: TGCGCCAGCAGCTTCGGGACTCGGAGCACTGAAGCTTTCTTT. Translation gives CASSFGTRSTEAFF.

This clone was detected once. This chain connects TRBV18 to TRBJ1-3; D is undetermined. The CDR3 loop spans 15 amino acids. Trimming left V 2 bases short and J 0 bases short, with 8 bases between. CDR1 KGHSH and CDR2 LQKENI come from the germline V gene. Written as DNA, the CDR3 is TGTGCCAGCTCACCAGGCGCGAGCTCTGGAAACACCATATATTTT. This gives the protein CASSPGASSGNTIYF.

The chain joins TRBV6-5 to TRBJ1-2; the D is unclear. The germline V gene has CDR1 MNHEY and CDR2 SVGAGI. This CDR3 spans 14 amino acids. The V end lost 2 bases, the J end lost 6 bases, and 13 bases lay between the germline ends. CDR3: CASSYGVRANGYTF. As DNA, the CDR3 is TGTGCCAGCAGTTACGGGGTGAGGGCGAATGGCTACACCTTC.

This rearrangement joins TRBV6-6 to TRBJ2-2, with D unclear. Trimming cost V 0 bases and J 7 bases, with 12 bases left between them. Germline values: CDR1 MNHNY, CDR2 SVGAGI (reference sequence). This CDR3 has 15 amino acids. The CDR3 reads CASSYSTGSIGELFF. The CDR3 DNA sequence: TGTGCCAGCAGTTACTCGACTGGGTCGATCGGGGAGCTGTTTTTT.

This clone was detected only once. This sequence joins TRBV6-2 or TRBV6-3 and TRBJ1-1, with TRBD1 matching over 10 bases. Germline CDR1 reads MNHEY; CDR2 reads SVGEGT. The CDR3 extends over 15 amino acids. V was pared by 4 bases and J by 6 bases, with 8 bases of the junction left unmatched. CDR3 nucleotide sequence: TGTGCCAGCAGTTTACGGGACAGGGGTCAGCCTGAAGCTTTCTTT. Protein product: CASSLRDRGQPEAFF.

The chain joins TRBV25-1 to TRBJ1-2, with 8 bases fitting TRBD1. The CDR3 has 14 residues. Trimming took 5 bases from V and 0 from J; bases not matched to a gene: 2. Germline V CDR1 and CDR2: MGHDK, SYGVNS. The CDR3 DNA follows: TGTGCCAGCAGTTTACAGGGGGCTAACTATGGCTACACCTTC. Amino acids: CASSLQGANYGYTF.

The CDR3 DNA follows: TGTGCCACCAGCAGAGATCCCGCAACGGGGGGCTACACCTTC. Translating gives CATSRDPATGGYTF. The J gene is TRBJ1-2, the V gene TRBV15; D is unclear. V gave up 0 bases and J gave up 8 bases, with 13 bases separating them. This CDR3 is built from 14 residues. Germline assignment: CDR1 LNHNV and CDR2 YYDKDF (reference sequence).

The chain couples TRBV19 to TRBJ1-1; perhaps TRBD1 as D (6 bases). This CDR3 spans 16 amino acids. Deletions cut 4 bases from V and 2 bases from J, with 17 bases between. Germline V gene sequence: CDR1 LNHDA, CDR2 SQIVND (reference sequence). CDR3 nucleotide sequence: TGTGCCAGTAGTACGCCGACAGGTACGCAAAACACTGAAGCTTTCTTT. Its translation is CASSTPTGTQNTEAFF.

This chain uses TRBV6-5 with TRBJ1-6; tentative D call: TRBD1 (6 bases). V shed 6 bases and J shed 4 bases, with 10 bases lying between them. The CDR3 runs 14 residues. The germline V gene has CDR1 MNHEY and CDR2 SVGAGI. CDR3 in amino acids: CASRQDRYNSPLHF. The CDR3 region has the DNA TGTGCCAGCAGGCAGGACAGATATAATTCACCCCTCCACTTT.